What follows are 6 T cell receptor beta chains derived from one specimen sequenced in a study of T-cell reconstitution after alpha-beta-depleted transplantation in children. Unique molecular identifiers tagged the TCRbeta library. TCRdb analysed the PCR reads with MiXCR anew, one entry per CDR3 protein. This table holds 80,000 to 95,000 distinct CDR3 sequences, about 8% found once. The sample in question was PBMCs from the stem cell graft donor, obtained from the stem cell graft. Receptor source: a human donor who donated a stem cell graft to a child with congenital amegakaryocytic thrombocytopenia.

This clonotype has a count of ten or more. The V call is TRBV20-1, the J call TRBJ1-1; 8 bases fit TRBD1. CDR3 length: 13 residues. Germline V gene lookup returns CDR1 DFQATT and CDR2 SNEGSKA (reference sequence). V was pared by 3 bases and J by 10 bases, with 10 bases of the junction left unmatched. The CDR3 region has the DNA TGCAGTGCTAGCAGTGGGACAGGTGGGGTAGCTTTCTTT. This gives the protein CSASSGTGGVAFF.

Ten or more counts support this clonotype. J is TRBJ1-2 and V is TRBV20-1; 9 bases match TRBD1. The CDR3 is 14 amino acids. Unmatched junction bases numbered 7, after V lost 4 bases and J lost 4 bases. Germline loops: CDR1 DFQATT, CDR2 SNEGSKA (reference sequence). CDR3 DNA: TGCAGTGCTAACAGCGGGACAGGGACCTATGGCTACACCTTC. The encoded protein is CSANSGTGTYGYTF.

The table lists this clonotype with a count of one. A much larger clone differs from this one at a single base, so this may be a read error. CDR3: CASTRPGNTQAFF. CDR3 sequence (DNA): TGTGCCAGCACCCGGCCGGGGAACACTCAAGCTTTCTTT. The rearrangement joins TRBV12-3 or TRBV12-4 to TRBJ1-1, with no clear D. CDR3 length: 13 amino acids.

This clonotype was recorded at least ten times. J is TRBJ2-5 and V is TRBV7-7, with 7 bases aligning to TRBD2. The CDR3 runs 13 residues. Trimming cost V 5 bases and J 6 bases; bases outside gene matches: 6. Per the germline V gene, CDR1 is SSHAT and CDR2 is FNYEAQ (reference sequence). The CDR3 region is CASSGGVGKTQYF. Here the CDR3 DNA reads TGTGCCAGCAGCGGGGGGGTGGGGAAGACCCAGTACTTC.

This clonotype has a count of ten or more. The J gene is TRBJ2-1, the V gene TRBV20-1; 10 bases line up with TRBD1. Germline trimming cut 6 bases from V and 8 bases from J; bases unmatched to any gene: 19. Germline CDR1 is DFQATT and CDR2 is SNEGSKA (reference sequence). The CDR3 covers 17 residues. CDR3 loop: CSAEDRGRSSAWDEQFF. The CDR3 DNA sequence: TGCAGTGCGGAAGACAGGGGGCGCAGCTCAGCGTGGGATGAGCAGTTCTTC.

This clonotype was counted ten times or more. The chain employs TRBV7-2 and TRBJ1-4; 10 bases line up with TRBD1. CDR3 size: 16 residues. The germline V gene encodes CDR1 SGHTA and CDR2 FQGNSA. The ends lost 5 bases at V and 5 bases at J; junction bases unmatched: 8. CDR3 amino acids: CASSPYRDRGNEKLFF. The CDR3 DNA follows: TGTGCCAGCAGCCCCTATAGGGACAGGGGAAATGAAAAACTGTTTTTT.